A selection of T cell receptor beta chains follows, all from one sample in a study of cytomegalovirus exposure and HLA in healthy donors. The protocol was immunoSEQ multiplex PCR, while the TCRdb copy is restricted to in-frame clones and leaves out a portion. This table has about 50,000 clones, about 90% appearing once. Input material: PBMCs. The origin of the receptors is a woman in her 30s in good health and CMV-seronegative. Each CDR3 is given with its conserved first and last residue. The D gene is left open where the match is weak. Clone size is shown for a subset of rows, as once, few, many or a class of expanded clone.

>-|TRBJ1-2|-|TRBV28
TGTGCCAGCAGTTCCCCGGGGGGGGACTCTAACTATGGCTACACCTTC
CASSSPGGDSNYGYTF
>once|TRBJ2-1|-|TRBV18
TGTGCCAGCTCACCCGACTACGATGAGCAGTTCTTC
CASSPDYDEQFF
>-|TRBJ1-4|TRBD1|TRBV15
TGTGCCACCAGCAGAGATTTCAGGGGGCGCAGTGAAAAACTGTTTTTT
CATSRDFRGRSEKLFF
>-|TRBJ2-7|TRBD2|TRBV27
TGTGCCAGCAGTTTGGCTAGCGGGACCTACGAGCAGTACTTC
CASSLASGTYEQYF
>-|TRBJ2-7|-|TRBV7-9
TGTGCCAGCAGCTCCACAGAGAATTTTAACTACGAGCAGTACTTC
CASSSTENFNYEQYF
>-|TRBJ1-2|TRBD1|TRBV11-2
TGTGCCAGCAGCCTCTCAGACAGGGGGCGCCCCAACTATGGCTACACCTTC
CASSLSDRGRPNYGYTF
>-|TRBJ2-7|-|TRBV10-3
TGTGCCATCAGTGAGTCTGGGGGGTCTTTAGAGCAGTACTTC
CAISESGGSLEQYF
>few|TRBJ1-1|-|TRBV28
TGTGCCAGCAGTCTAGCGGGGGAAGCTTTCTTT
CASSLAGEAFF
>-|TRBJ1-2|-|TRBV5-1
TGCGCCAGCAGCTTGCAGGGCTACTATGGCTACACCTTC
CASSLQGYYGYTF
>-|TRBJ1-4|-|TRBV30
TGTGCCTGGGGGGGTAGACTAGGGGAAAAACTGTTTTTT
CAWGGRLGEKLFF
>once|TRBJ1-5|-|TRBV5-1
TGCGCCAGCAGCTTTTCTTCAGGGGCCAATCAGCCCCAGCATTTT
CASSFSSGANQPQHF
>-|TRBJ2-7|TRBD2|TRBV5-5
TGTGCCAGCAGCACACACGGGGAGGGGATCGACGAGCAGTACTTC
CASSTHGEGIDEQYF
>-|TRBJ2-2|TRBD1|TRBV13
TGTGCCAGCAGCGATATTCCAGGGGGACAATCCCACGCGAACACCGGGGAGCTGTTTTTT
CASSDIPGGQSHANTGELFF
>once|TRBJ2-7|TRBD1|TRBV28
TGTGCCAGCAGTTTCTCGGGACAGGGGTCGAGTGAGCAGTACTTC
CASSFSGQGSSEQYF
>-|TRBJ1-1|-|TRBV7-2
TGTGCCAGCAGCTCGACACGGAACACTGAAGCTTTCTTT
CASSSTRNTEAFF
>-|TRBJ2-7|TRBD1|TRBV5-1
TGCGCCAGCAGCTCTGGAGACAGGGCTGCCAACGAGCAGTACTTC
CASSSGDRAANEQYF
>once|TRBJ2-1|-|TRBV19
TGTGCCAGTAGTATGTCCCTCCCTCTAGCCCGGAGCTCCTACAATGAGCAGTTCTTC
CASSMSLPLARSSYNEQFF
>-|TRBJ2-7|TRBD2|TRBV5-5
TGTGCCAGCAGCCTTGGGACTAGCGGCTTCTACGAGCAGTACTTC
CASSLGTSGFYEQYF
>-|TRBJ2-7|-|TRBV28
TGTGCCAGCAGTCCCTCCGAAAGAACCTACTACGAGCAGTACTTC
CASSPSERTYYEQYF
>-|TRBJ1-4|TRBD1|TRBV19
TGTGCCAGTAGTGGGACAGGGGAATGGGAAAAACTGTTTTTT
CASSGTGEWEKLFF
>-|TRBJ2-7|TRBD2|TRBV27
TGTGCCAGCAGCCGTCGAGGACTAGCCCCCCTCGAGCAGTACTTC
CASSRRGLAPLEQYF
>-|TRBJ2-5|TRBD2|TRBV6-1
TGTGCCAGCAGTGAGGCAGCGGGAGGGCAAGAGACCCAGTACTTC
CASSEAAGGQETQYF
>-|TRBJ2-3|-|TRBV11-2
TGTGCCAGCAGCTTAGTATTAGTGAGCACAGATACGCAGTATTTT
CASSLVLVSTDTQYF
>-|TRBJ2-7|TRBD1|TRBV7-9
TGTGCCAGCAGCTTGGGACAGGAAATTTACGAGCAGTACTTC
CASSLGQEIYEQYF
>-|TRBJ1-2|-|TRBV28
TGTGCCAGCAGTTTAGGCAGGGTTCACTATGGCTACACCTTC
CASSLGRVHYGYTF
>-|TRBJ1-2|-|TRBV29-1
TGCAGCGTAGGACAGATTTATGGCTACACCTTC
CSVGQIYGYTF
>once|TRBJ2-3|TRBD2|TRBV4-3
TGCGCCAGCAGCCAAGGACTAGCGGGAGCAGATACGCAGTATTTT
CASSQGLAGADTQYF